This T cell receptor (beta chain) was identified in a study of tumor-infiltrating lymphocytes in oesophageal squamous cell carcinoma. TCRdb reprocessed the PCR reads via MiXCR and lists one record per CDR3 protein. Among almost 20,000 distinct CDR3 sequences listed, approximately 40% were seen once. With 6 bases removed from V and 0 bases from J, the gap between germline ends came to 15 bases. The CDR3 length is 16 residues. Germline values: CDR1 MNHNS, CDR2 SASEGT. This clonotype has a count of ten or more. Material: esophageal tumor tissue. The chain couples TRBV6-1 to TRBJ1-3; D not certain. This TCR derives from a male donor with esophageal squamous cell carcinoma. CDR3 region: CASRPSAEDSGNTIYF. As DNA, the CDR3 is TGTGCCAGCAGACCCTCAGCCGAAGACTCTGGAAACACCATATATTTT.